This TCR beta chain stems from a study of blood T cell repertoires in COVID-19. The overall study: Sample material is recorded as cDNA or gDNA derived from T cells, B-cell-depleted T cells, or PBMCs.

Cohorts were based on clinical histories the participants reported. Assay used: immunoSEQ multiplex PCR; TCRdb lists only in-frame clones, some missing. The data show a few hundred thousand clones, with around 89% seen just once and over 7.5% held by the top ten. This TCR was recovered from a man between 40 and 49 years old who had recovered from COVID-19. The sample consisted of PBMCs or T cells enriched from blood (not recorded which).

The CDR3 DNA is TGTGCCAGCAGCTTAGTTTATAATCAGCCCCAGCATTTT. Its protein product is CASSLVYNQPQHF. The V call is TRBV7-8, the J call TRBJ1-5; no clear D. Germline V gives CDR1 SGHVS, CDR2 FQNEAQ. The CDR3 consists of 13 residues. V lost 1 base, J lost 4 bases, and 5 bases lay in between.